One sample yielded the 3 T cell receptor beta chains listed below, sequenced in a study of T cells in Graves' hyperthyroidism and ophthalmopathy. RNA transcripts served as the template for amplifying TCR beta CDR3 regions. The HTBI primer set served for first-round RT-PCR of the TCR CDR3. TCRdb analysed the multiplex PCR reads with MiXCR anew, one entry per CDR3 protein. The table records hundreds of thousands of distinct CDR3 sequences, more than 15% of them present only once. Sequencing input: blood. These TCRs come from a woman aged 18-35 years with Graves' ophthalmopathy.

This clonotype was observed a handful of times. This may stem from a read error, because a much larger clone lies one nucleotide away. The gene calls are TRBV7-9 and TRBJ2-7; D may be TRBD2 (6 bases). Trimming stripped 2 bases from V and 6 bases from J, with 17 bases between. Germline V gene lookup returns CDR1 SEHNR and CDR2 FQNEAQ (reference sequence). The CDR3 loop spans 15 amino acids. The CDR3 loop is CASSLSTGESVEQYF. The CDR3 DNA follows: TGTGCCAGCAGCTTAAGTACGGGAGAGTCCGTCGAGCAGTACTTC.

The rearrangement joins TRBV27 to TRBJ1-2, with 7 nucleotides matching TRBD1. The germline gives CDR1 MNHEY, CDR2 SMNVEV (reference sequence). The CDR3 extends over 17 amino acids. V lost 0 bases to trimming and J lost 4 bases; unmatched junction nucleotides: 11. The CDR3: CASSLSLNRGLGYGYTF. The CDR3 DNA is TGTGCCAGCAGTTTATCGCTGAACAGGGGCCTAGGCTATGGCTACACCTTC.

The rearrangement uses TRBV3-1 and TRBJ2-4, with a possible D match to TRBD1 (5 bases). The V end lost 6 bases, the J end lost 6 bases, and 9 bases lay between the germline ends. The V gene's germline CDR1 is LGHDT and CDR2 YNNKEL (reference sequence). This CDR3 spans 12 amino acids. The CDR3 spells CASSVDRNIQYF. The CDR3 nucleotides are TGTGCCAGCAGTGTTGACAGAAACATTCAGTACTTC.